The following is a T cell receptor beta chain sequence with its context. Its antigen is unknown. This record comes from a study of CD8 T cells in Susac syndrome. General study points: Total CD8+ and CD8+ TEMRA repertoires contained 15 to 20 and five Susac-specific public clones, respectively. Susac syndrome CD8+ repertoires were clonally expanded, most strongly in CD8+ TEMRA cells.

Germline V gene sequence: CDR1 SGHVS, CDR2 FNYEAQ. Deletions cut 3 bases from V and 6 bases from J, with 12 bases between. The CDR3 sequence is 14 residues long. Reverse transcription of 0.5 to 1 ug RNA was performed with random hexamers. The CDR3 of TCR beta was amplified by immunoSEQ multiplex PCR across 54 Vbeta and 13 Jbeta. TCRdb recomputed calls from the immunoSEQ multiplex PCR reads with MiXCR, one row per CDR3 protein. The sample shows roughly 110,000 distinct CDR3 sequences, roughly 94% of them seen only once. Sequenced: CD8+ T cells from PBMCs. The clonotype comes from a human donor with Susac syndrome. J is TRBJ2-1 and V is TRBV7-6; no clear D gene. CDR3 protein: CASSLGSGINEQFF. The CDR3 nucleotides read TGTGCCAGCAGCTTGGGTAGTGGAATCAATGAGCAGTTCTTC.